The rows below give T cell receptor beta chains drawn from one sample of a study of metastatic and nonmetastatic thyroid tumors. TCRdb called clones again from the PCR reads with MiXCR. The table shows about 20,000 clones, with approximately 12% occurring only once. What was sequenced was blood. The receptors stem from a male donor with papillary thyroid cancer or a benign thyroid nodule (not recorded which). Some clones in this sample may be carry-over from other donors' samples. CDR3s include the opening cysteine and the closing phenylalanine or tryptophan. The D gene is left open where the match is weak. Part of the rows lack a size; the others show once, few, many or a class for expanded clones.

clone_size | j_call | v_call | d_call | cdr3_nt | cdr3_aa
- | TRBJ1-3 | TRBV11-2 | - | TGTGCCAGCAAGAGGGCGGTCGGAAACACCATATATTTT | CASKRAVGNTIYF
once | TRBJ2-3 | TRBV27 | TRBD2 | TGTGCCAGCAGTCCAAGGACTAGCGGGGATACGCAGTATTTT | CASSPRTSGDTQYF
many | TRBJ2-1 | TRBV29-1 | - | TGCAGCGTTGGCGGGCCATCGCAGTTCTTC | CSVGGPSQFF
many | TRBJ2-1 | TRBV7-8 | - | TGTGCCAGCAGCTTAGCGGCCTCCTACAATGAGCAGTTCTTC | CASSLAASYNEQFF
few | TRBJ2-7 | TRBV6-1 | - | TGTGCCAGCACCGAAGAGCCTAGCTCCTACGAGCAGTACTTC | CASTEEPSSYEQYF
medium-sized | TRBJ2-7 | TRBV28 | TRBD1 | TGTGCCAGCAGTTTGACGGGACAGGGTGGGCTCAAGCAGTACTTC | CASSLTGQGGLKQYF
many | TRBJ2-1 | TRBV20-1 | TRBD1 | TGCAGTACTGGGACAGTCAATGAGCAGTTCTTC | CSTGTVNEQFF
- | TRBJ1-2 | TRBV27 | - | TGTGCCGGCTATGGCTACACCTTC | CAGYGYTF
many | TRBJ2-1 | TRBV9 | TRBD1 | TGTGCCAGCAGCGCAACCGGGACAGGGGACAATGAGCAGTTCTTC | CASSATGTGDNEQFF
many | TRBJ2-5 | TRBV29-1 | - | TGCAGCGTTGAGAAGCAAGAGACCCAGTACTTC | CSVEKQETQYF
many | TRBJ2-1 | TRBV7-3 | - | TGTGCCACTCGCCATTCTGGAAGCAATGAGCAGTTCTTC | CATRHSGSNEQFF
many | TRBJ1-4 | TRBV5-1 | - | TGCGCCAGCAGCGATCAGGGTCCTAATGAAAAACTGTTTTTT | CASSDQGPNEKLFF
few | TRBJ1-2 | TRBV15 | - | TGTGCCACCAGCAGAGTAAGGGGCAGCTATGGCTACACCTTC | CATSRVRGSYGYTF
few | TRBJ2-3 | TRBV6-2/TRBV6-3 | TRBD2 | TGTGCCAGCAGTAACCATGCCGGGACTAGCGGGAGAGGGATAAGGTCAGATACGCAGTATTTT | CASSNHAGTSGRGIRSDTQYF
many | TRBJ2-7 | TRBV3-1 | TRBD1 | TGTGCCAGCAGCCAAGGGAGTAGGGACAGATTTAATACCTACGAGCAGTACTTC | CASSQGSRDRFNTYEQYF
- | TRBJ2-2 | TRBV7-3 | TRBD2 | TGTGCCAGCACTGCGACTAGCGCAGCCGGGGAGCTGTTTTTT | CASTATSAAGELFF
many | TRBJ2-7 | TRBV2 | - | TGTGCCAGCATTGTAGGGACCGGGGTAGACGAGCAGTACTTC | CASIVGTGVDEQYF
- | TRBJ2-7 | TRBV24-1 | - | TGTGCCACCAGTAAGGGGATGTATGGGGAGCAGTACTTC | CATSKGMYGEQYF
many | TRBJ2-4 | TRBV10-3 | - | TGTGCCATCAGGCCAGACGGGGGCAAAAACATTCAGTACTTC | CAIRPDGGKNIQYF
few | TRBJ1-5 | TRBV12-3/TRBV12-4 | - | TGTGCCAGCAGCCCCGGGGAAGTCAATCAGCCCCAGCATTTT | CASSPGEVNQPQHF
medium-sized | TRBJ2-1 | TRBV6-5 | - | TGTGCCAGCAGTTACTCTGCTAGACCGAGCTCCTACAATGAGCAGTTCTTC | CASSYSARPSSYNEQFF
few | TRBJ1-2 | TRBV12-3/TRBV12-4 | - | TGTGCCAGCAGTTTTGACAGTAACTATGGCTACACCTTC | CASSFDSNYGYTF
many | TRBJ1-1 | TRBV5-6 | - | TGTGCCAGCAGCTTGTTTACAGGAAACACTGAAGCTTTCTTT | CASSLFTGNTEAFF
few | TRBJ2-3 | TRBV7-9 | - | TGTGCCAGCAGGGCGGTGAGATCCACAGATACGCAGTATTTT | CASRAVRSTDTQYF
many | TRBJ1-2 | TRBV3-1 | - | TGTGCCAGCAGCCAAATGGGTGGCTACACCTTC | CASSQMGGYTF
many | TRBJ1-1 | TRBV28 | TRBD1 | TGTGCCAGCAGTTTAAAGACAGGGGGCGTGAACACTGAAGCTTTCTTT | CASSLKTGGVNTEAFF